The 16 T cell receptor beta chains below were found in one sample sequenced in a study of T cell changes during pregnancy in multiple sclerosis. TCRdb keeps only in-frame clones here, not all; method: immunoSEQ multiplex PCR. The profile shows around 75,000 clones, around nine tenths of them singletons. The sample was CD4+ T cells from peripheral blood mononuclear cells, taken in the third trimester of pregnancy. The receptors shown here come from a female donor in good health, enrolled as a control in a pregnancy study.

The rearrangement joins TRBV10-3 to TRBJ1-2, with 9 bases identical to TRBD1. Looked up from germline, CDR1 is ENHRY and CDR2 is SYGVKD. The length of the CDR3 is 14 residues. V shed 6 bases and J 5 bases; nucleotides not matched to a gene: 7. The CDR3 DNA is TGTGCCATCAGAGTGGACAGGGGACCTTATGGCTACACCTTC. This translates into CAIRVDRGPYGYTF.

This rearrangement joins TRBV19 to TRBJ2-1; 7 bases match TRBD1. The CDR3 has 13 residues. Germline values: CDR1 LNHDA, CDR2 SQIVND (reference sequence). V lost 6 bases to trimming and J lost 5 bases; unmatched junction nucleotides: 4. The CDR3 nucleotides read TGTGCCAGTAGGCTGACAGGGAACAATGAGCAGTTCTTC. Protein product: CASRLTGNNEQFF.

CDR3 sequence: CAWVRQGNTGELFF. Written as DNA, the CDR3 is TGTGCCTGGGTCAGACAGGGAAACACCGGGGAGCTGTTTTTT. The genes are TRBV30 and TRBJ2-2; 7 bases map to TRBD1. CDR1 and CDR2 (germline): GTSNPN, SVGIG (reference sequence). The CDR3 contains 14 residues. Unmatched junction bases numbered 5, after V lost 5 bases and J lost 2 bases.

The CDR3 bases are TGTGCCAGTAGTATCGGGGGGTTGAACACTGAAGCTTTCTTT. Residues: CASSIGGLNTEAFF. This chain uses TRBV19 with TRBJ1-1, with TRBD1 as a possible D gene (5 bases). Germline-derived CDR1 and CDR2 are LNHDA and SQIVND (reference sequence). Trimming shortened V by 3 bases and J by 0 bases, and 8 bases separated the two germline ends. This CDR3 is built from 14 residues.

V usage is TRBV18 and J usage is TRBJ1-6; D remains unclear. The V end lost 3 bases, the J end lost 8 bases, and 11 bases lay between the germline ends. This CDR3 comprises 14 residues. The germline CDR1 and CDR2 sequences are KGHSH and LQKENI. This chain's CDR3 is CASSPRGSDSPLHF. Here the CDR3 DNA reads TGTGCCAGCTCACCGCGGGGAAGTGATTCACCCCTCCACTTT.

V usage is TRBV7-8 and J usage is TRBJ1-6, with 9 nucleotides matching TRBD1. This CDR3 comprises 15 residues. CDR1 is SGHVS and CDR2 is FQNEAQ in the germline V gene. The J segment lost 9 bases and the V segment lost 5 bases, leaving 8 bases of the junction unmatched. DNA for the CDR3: TGTGCCAGCAGCCCGGGGGCGACAGGGGGTTCACCCCTCCACTTT. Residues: CASSPGATGGSPLHF. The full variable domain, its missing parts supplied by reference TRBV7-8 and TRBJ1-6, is GAGVSQSPRYKVAKRGQDVALRCDPISGHVSLFWYQQALGQGPEFLTYFQNEAQLDKSGLPSDRFFAERPEGSVSTLKIQRTQQEDSAVYLCASSPGATGGSPLHFGNGTRLTVT.

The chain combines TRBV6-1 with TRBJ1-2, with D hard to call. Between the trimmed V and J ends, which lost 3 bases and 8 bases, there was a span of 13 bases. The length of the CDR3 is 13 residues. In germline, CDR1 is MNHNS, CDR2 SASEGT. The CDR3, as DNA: TGTGCCAGCAGTGATGGGCGGGGAGGGGGCTACACCTTC. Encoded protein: CASSDGRGGGYTF.

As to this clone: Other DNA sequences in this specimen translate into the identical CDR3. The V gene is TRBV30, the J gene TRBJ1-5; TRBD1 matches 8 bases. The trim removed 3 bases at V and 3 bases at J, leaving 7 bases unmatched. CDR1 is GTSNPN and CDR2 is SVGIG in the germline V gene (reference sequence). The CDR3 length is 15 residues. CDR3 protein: CAWSPGQGDNQPQHF. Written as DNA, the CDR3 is TGTGCCTGGAGCCCAGGACAGGGCGACAATCAGCCCCAGCATTTT.

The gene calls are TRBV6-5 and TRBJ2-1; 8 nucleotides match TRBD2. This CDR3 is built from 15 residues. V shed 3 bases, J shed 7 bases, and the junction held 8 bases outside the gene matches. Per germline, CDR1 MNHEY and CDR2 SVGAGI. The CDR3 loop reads CASSYQRGGQNEQFF. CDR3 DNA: TGTGCCAGCAGTTATCAACGGGGGGGCCAAAATGAGCAGTTCTTC.

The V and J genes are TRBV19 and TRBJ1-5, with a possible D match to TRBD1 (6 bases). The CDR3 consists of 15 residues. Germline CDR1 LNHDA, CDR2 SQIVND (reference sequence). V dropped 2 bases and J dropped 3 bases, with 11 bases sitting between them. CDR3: CASSIPRGYNQPQHF. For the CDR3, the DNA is TGTGCCAGTAGTATACCCAGGGGATACAATCAGCCCCAGCATTTT.

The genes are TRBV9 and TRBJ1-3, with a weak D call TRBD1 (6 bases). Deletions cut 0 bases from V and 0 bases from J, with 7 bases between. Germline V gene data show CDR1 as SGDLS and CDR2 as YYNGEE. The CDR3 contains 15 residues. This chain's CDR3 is CASSVGQVSGNTIYF. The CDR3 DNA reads TGTGCCAGCAGCGTAGGACAGGTCTCTGGAAACACCATATATTTT.

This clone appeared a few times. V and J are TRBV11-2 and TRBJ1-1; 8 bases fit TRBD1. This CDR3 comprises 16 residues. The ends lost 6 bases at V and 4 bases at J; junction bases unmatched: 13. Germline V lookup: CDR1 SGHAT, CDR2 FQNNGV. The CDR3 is CASSLTSGGGGTEAFF. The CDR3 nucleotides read TGTGCCAGCAGTCTAACCTCAGGGGGCGGCGGCACTGAAGCTTTCTTT.

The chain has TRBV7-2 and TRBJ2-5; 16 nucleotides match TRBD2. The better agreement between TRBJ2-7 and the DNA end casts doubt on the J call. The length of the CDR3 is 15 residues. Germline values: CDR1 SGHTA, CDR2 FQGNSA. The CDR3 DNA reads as TGTGCCAGCAGCCAGGGACTAGCGGGGGGGAACGAGCAGTACTTC. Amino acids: CASSQGLAGGNEQYF.

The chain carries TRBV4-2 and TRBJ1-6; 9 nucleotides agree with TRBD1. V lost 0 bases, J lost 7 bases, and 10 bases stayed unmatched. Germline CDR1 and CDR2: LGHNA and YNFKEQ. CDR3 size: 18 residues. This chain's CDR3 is CASSQDLRTGVWNSPLHF. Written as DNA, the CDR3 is TGTGCCAGCAGCCAAGATCTTAGGACAGGGGTGTGGAATTCACCCCTCCACTTT.

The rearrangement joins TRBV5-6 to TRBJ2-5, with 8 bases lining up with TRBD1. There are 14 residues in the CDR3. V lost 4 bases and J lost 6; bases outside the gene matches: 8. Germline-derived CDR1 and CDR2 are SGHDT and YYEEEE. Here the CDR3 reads CASSVRQGSKTQYF. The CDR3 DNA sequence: TGTGCCAGCAGCGTACGACAGGGGTCGAAGACCCAGTACTTC.

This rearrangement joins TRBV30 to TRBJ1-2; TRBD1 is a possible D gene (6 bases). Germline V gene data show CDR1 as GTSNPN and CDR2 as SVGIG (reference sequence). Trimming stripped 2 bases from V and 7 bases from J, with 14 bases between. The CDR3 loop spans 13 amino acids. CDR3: CAWSSDQGSGYTF. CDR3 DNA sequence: TGTGCCTGGAGTTCCGATCAGGGGTCTGGCTACACCTTC.